This T cell receptor (beta chain) was sequenced for a study of control samples from healthy donors and cancer patients. The assay was immunoSEQ multiplex PCR, and TCRdb's table has in-frame clones only and misses some. This table has roughly 63,000 clones, 90% appearing once. The clonotype comes from a man aged 55 to 70 with colorectal cancer. Sequencing was carried out using PBMCs.

The CDR3 sequence: CASSGRGYEQFF. CDR3 DNA: TGCGCCAGCAGTGGAAGGGGCTATGAGCAGTTCTTC. The chain joins TRBV10-2 to TRBJ2-1; tentative D call: TRBD1 (5 bases). The CDR3 has 12 residues. The V gene's germline CDR1 is WSHSY and CDR2 SAAADI. V gave up 4 bases and J gave up 8 bases, with 9 bases separating them.